These T cell receptor beta chains were read from a single sample in a study of glioma-infiltrating T cells. Via MiXCR, TCRdb re-called the multiplex PCR reads, giving one row per CDR3 protein. The repertoire holds 85,000 to 110,000 distinct CDR3 sequences, with about 30% as singletons. Sequenced material: glioma tissue, nonneoplastic brain tissue, or PBMCs (not recorded which). These receptors all stem from a human donor with low-grade glioma or glioblastoma, undergoing nonglioma brain surgery, or in good health (not recorded which). The conserved cysteine and the conserved F or W are not part of the CDR3 here. D genes are given only for firm matches. Some rows have no size entry. The others give once, few or many, or a class for an expanded clone.

D,V,size,CDR3
TRBD1,TRBV4-2,many,ASSQDLRGQTMNTEAF
-,TRBV6-6,many,ASSYGENGYT
-,TRBV12-3/TRBV12-4,-,ASSPRRDNEQS
-,TRBV6-1,-,ASSLFTGDTETQY
-,TRBV7-9,-,ASSPQVQYGYT
TRBD2,TRBV12-3/TRBV12-4,few,ASSLGRGGTYEQY
TRBD2,TRBV7-2,many,ASSLAGTNNEQF
-,TRBV6-1,many,ASSPRVVHMNTEAF
-,TRBV2,many,ASSLTRDTQY
-,TRBV29-1,many,SVVGSPYEQY